These T cell receptor beta chains were read from a single sample in a study of blood T cell repertoires in COVID-19. Some clones are missing from TCRdb's copy, which holds only in-frame ones; the method was immunoSEQ multiplex PCR. The sample includes just over 150,000 clones, 70% to 85% of them seen just once. Material: peripheral blood. The receptors shown here come from an elderly woman with acute or convalescent COVID-19. Both conserved end residues are part of each CDR3. Each record gives: clone size, D gene, V gene, J gene, CDR3 length, CDR3 protein, CDR3 DNA. The D gene is left open where the match is weak. A row's size may be missing; if present it is once, few, many or a size class.

-	TRBD2	TRBV30	TRBJ2-5	16	CAWSQGLAGVRETQYF	TGTGCCTGGAGTCAGGGACTAGCGGGAGTTAGAGAGACCCAGTACTTC
-	-	TRBV6-4	TRBJ1-1	15	CASSVEGPMNTEAFF	TGTGCCAGCAGTGTCGAGGGCCCTATGAACACTGAAGCTTTCTTT
-	TRBD1	TRBV6-6	TRBJ1-1	13	CASTWDRGTEAFF	TGTGCCAGCACTTGGGACAGAGGAACTGAAGCTTTCTTT
-	TRBD2	TRBV5-8	TRBJ2-7	14	CASSYGTSSYEQYF	TGTGCCAGCAGCTACGGGACTAGCTCCTACGAGCAGTACTTC
once	-	TRBV12-5	TRBJ2-5	15	CASGLSLTIQETQYF	TGTGCTAGTGGTTTATCCCTGACAATCCAAGAGACCCAGTACTTC
-	TRBD2	TRBV7-9	TRBJ2-2	17	CASSFTQREGNTGELFF	TGTGCCAGCAGCTTTACTCAGCGGGAGGGGAACACCGGGGAGCTGTTTTTT
-	-	TRBV6-6	TRBJ1-1	15	CASSYSMPGGTEAFF	TGTGCCAGCAGTTACTCAATGCCGGGGGGCACTGAAGCTTTCTTT
-	-	TRBV6-5	TRBJ1-2	14	CASNPSGVGYGYTF	TGTGCCAGCAACCCTTCCGGGGTCGGCTATGGCTACACCTTC
-	TRBD2	TRBV5-1	TRBJ2-1	15	CASSGGLAVDNEQFF	TGCGCCAGCAGCGGGGGACTAGCGGTCGACAATGAGCAGTTCTTC
-	-	TRBV5-6	TRBJ1-1	16	CASSSNGGGWGTEAFF	TGTGCCAGCAGCTCTAATGGGGGGGGCTGGGGCACTGAAGCTTTCTTT
-	TRBD1	TRBV3-1/TRBV3-2	TRBJ2-2	16	CASSPSSGGFTGELFF	TGTGCCAGCAGCCCCTCCTCAGGGGGCTTCACCGGGGAGCTGTTTTTT
many	TRBD1	TRBV6-5	TRBJ1-2	16	CASSYSRTGGSYGYTF	TGTGCCAGCAGTTACTCGAGGACAGGGGGTTCCTATGGCTACACCTTC
once	TRBD2	TRBV14	TRBJ2-1	16	CASSRGLAGGGNEQFF	TGTGCCAGCAGCCGAGGACTAGCGGGAGGGGGGAATGAGCAGTTCTTC
-	TRBD1	TRBV5-1	TRBJ1-2	15	CASSRGTDQNYGYTF	TGCGCCAGCAGCCGAGGGACAGACCAAAACTATGGCTACACCTTC
-	TRBD1	TRBV3-1/TRBV3-2	TRBJ1-2	15	CASSREWGTGQGYTF	TGTGCCAGCAGCCGGGAATGGGGGACAGGGCAGGGCTACACCTTC
once	-	TRBV5-1	TRBJ1-2	14	CASSPGEMGHGYTF	TGCGCCAGCAGCCCGGGAGAAATGGGGCATGGCTACACCTTC
-	-	TRBV7-2	TRBJ2-7	15	CASSLDWSGTYEQYF	TGTGCCAGCAGCTTAGACTGGTCGGGAACCTACGAGCAGTACTTC
-	TRBD2	TRBV10-3	TRBJ2-3	18	CAISHDLGTSANGYTQYF	TGTGCCATCAGTCATGATTTAGGTACTAGCGCGAACGGATATACGCAGTATTTT
-	-	TRBV3-1/TRBV3-2	TRBJ1-2	14	CASSQGGFLDGYTF	TGTGCCAGCAGCCAGGGGGGGTTTCTCGATGGCTACACCTTC
-	TRBD1	TRBV5-4	TRBJ1-5	15	CASSLDRAPNQPQHF	TGTGCCAGCAGCCTCGACAGGGCCCCTAATCAGCCCCAGCATTTT
-	-	TRBV4-3	TRBJ2-3	18	CASSPRDFMTPSTDTQYF	TGCGCCAGCAGCCCGCGGGACTTTATGACTCCTAGCACAGATACGCAGTATTTT
-	-	TRBV30	TRBJ1-6	15	CAWSVGQRYNSPLHF	TGTGCCTGGAGTGTTGGACAGCGCTATAATTCACCCCTCCACTTT
-	TRBD1	TRBV27	TRBJ1-1	15	CASSFTGAGNTEAFF	TGTGCCAGCAGTTTTACAGGGGCGGGGAACACTGAAGCTTTCTTT
-	-	TRBV18	TRBJ2-7	15	CASSPPSGGNYEQYF	TGTGCCAGCTCACCACCGTCCGGAGGGAACTACGAGCAGTACTTC
-	TRBD1	TRBV10-2	TRBJ1-1	14	CASRGGQGDTEAFF	TGCGCCTCTCGCGGTGGACAGGGCGACACTGAAGCTTTCTTT
-	TRBD2	TRBV20-1	TRBJ2-7	13	CSASLAGTYEQYF	TGCAGTGCTAGTTTAGCGGGCACCTACGAGCAGTACTTC
-	TRBD2	TRBV6-2/TRBV6-3	TRBJ2-7	17	CASSPGEGGLAYYEQYF	TGTGCCAGCAGCCCGGGAGAGGGGGGACTAGCGTACTACGAGCAGTACTTC
-	-	TRBV18	TRBJ1-1	16	CASSPRTVNMNTEAFF	TGTGCCAGCTCACCAAGGACAGTGAATATGAACACTGAAGCTTTCTTT
-	-	TRBV11-2	TRBJ1-1	13	CASSLGAVIEAFF	TGTGCCAGCAGCTTAGGGGCAGTAATTGAAGCTTTCTTT
-	TRBD1	TRBV2	TRBJ1-1	15	CASSLYRGSDTEAFF	TGTGCCAGCAGTTTATACAGGGGATCGGACACTGAAGCTTTCTTT
-	-	TRBV5-6	TRBJ1-6	14	CASSLSDYNSPLHF	TGTGCCAGCAGCTTATCAGACTATAATTCACCCCTCCACTTT
-	-	TRBV7-8	TRBJ1-2	15	CASSLAHSYNYGYTF	TGTGCCAGCAGCTTAGCGCACAGCTATAACTATGGCTACACCTTC
-	TRBD2	TRBV19	TRBJ2-1	14	CASSREADGNEQFF	TGTGCCAGTAGCCGGGAGGCCGACGGCAATGAGCAGTTCTTC
-	TRBD2	TRBV27	TRBJ2-2	16	CASSPRAGFGTGELFF	TGTGCCAGCAGTCCAAGAGCGGGATTCGGCACCGGGGAGCTGTTTTTT
-	-	TRBV7-2	TRBJ2-4	15	CASSSSRVAKNIQYF	TGTGCCAGCAGCTCCTCCAGGGTGGCCAAAAACATTCAGTACTTC
-	-	TRBV5-1	TRBJ2-7	14	CASRHSEYSYEQYF	TGCGCCAGCCGCCATAGCGAATACTCCTACGAGCAGTACTTC
-	-	TRBV6-5	TRBJ1-2	15	CASSLYLQGDHGYTF	TGTGCCAGCAGTTTGTACTTACAGGGCGATCATGGCTACACCTTC
-	TRBD1	TRBV11-2	TRBJ2-7	14	CASSFGTGPYEQYF	TGTGCCAGCAGCTTCGGGACAGGCCCCTACGAGCAGTACTTC
-	TRBD1	TRBV7-6	TRBJ2-1	17	CASSSEVGTGGYNEQFF	TGTGCCAGCAGCTCCGAGGTTGGGACAGGGGGGTACAATGAGCAGTTCTTC
-	-	TRBV3-1/TRBV3-2	TRBJ1-5	15	CASSQDGGVNQPQHF	TGTGCCAGCAGCCAAGATGGGGGGGTCAATCAGCCCCAGCATTTT
-	-	TRBV19	TRBJ1-4	12	CASSPGGFAPFF	TGTGCCAGTAGTCCGGGAGGTTTCGCACCTTTTTTT
-	-	TRBV2	TRBJ1-3	13	CASSEQGGNTIYF	TGTGCCAGCAGTGAACAGGGTGGAAACACCATATATTTT
-	-	TRBV7-2	TRBJ1-2	13	CASSLRGNYGYTF	TGTGCCAGCAGCTTAAGAGGGAACTATGGCTACACCTTC
-	-	TRBV18	TRBJ1-1	11	CASQGQIEAFF	TGTGCCAGCCAAGGACAGATTGAAGCTTTCTTT
-	-	TRBV5-1	TRBJ2-7	15	CASSLAPGESYEQYF	TGCGCCAGCAGCTTGGCACCAGGGGAATCCTACGAGCAGTACTTC
-	TRBD1	TRBV5-5	TRBJ1-2	13	CASSLSLTGGYTF	TGTGCCAGCAGCTTGTCCCTGACAGGGGGCTACACCTTC
-	TRBD1	TRBV6-5	TRBJ1-1	14	CASREQGKNTEAFF	TGTGCCAGCCGAGAACAGGGGAAAAACACTGAAGCTTTCTTT
once	-	TRBV20-1	TRBJ1-2	12	CSASTTVYGYTF	TGCAGTGCTAGTACGACAGTTTATGGCTACACCTTC
-	TRBD2	TRBV7-9	TRBJ2-1	16	CASSLGSASGRPEQFF	TGTGCCAGCAGCTTAGGTTCTGCTAGCGGGAGGCCTGAGCAGTTCTTC
-	-	TRBV7-2	TRBJ1-1	14	CASGLEGLTTEAFF	TGTGCCAGCGGTCTGGAGGGATTGACCACTGAAGCTTTCTTT